This TCR beta chain was captured by sequencing in a study of T cell responses to AZD1222 COVID-19 vaccine listed by TCRdb under 2021. Some background on the complete study: A total of just over 230 trial participants underwent TCR sequencing, of whom 200 to 220 had received two doses of AZD1222 and around 25 had received two doses of the MenACWY control vaccine. Enrollment into the trials was organized by age into subgroups of 18-55, 56-69 and 70-plus years, and those subgroups contained roughly 150, 30 and 60 TCR-sequenced participants, respectively.

The germline ends are 9 bases apart after V is trimmed by 2 bases and J by 4 bases. The CDR3 measures 14 amino acids from cysteine to phenylalanine. This entry keeps only the CDR3 DNA: 42 bases, framed from base 1. Reading the germline V gene gives CDR1 MDHEN and CDR2 SYDVKM. Worth noting for this clone: What this receptor recognizes is not known. Base qualities are not recorded, but no much larger clone differs from it by a single base.

The paper as a whole reports these results and caveats: Participants were mostly white British and included more females than males, and it was suggested by the authors that clonal diversity may have been underestimated. Only 5 to 7 AZD1222 recipients were SARS-CoV-2 seropositive at baseline, limiting conclusions about previously exposed vaccinees. Reportedly, close to half of the unique spike-specific TCRs recognized epitopes lying outside the regions that are mutated in the B.1.351 and B.1.1.7 variants. The 56-69-year group was small, and its depth increase did not reach significance, likely because of low power. The vaccine-associated CD4 TCRs covered the entire spike protein, and the dominant responses fell in regions 160-218 and 743-854. A significant rise in spike-specific TCR breadth and depth was observed after two AZD1222 doses relative to day 0 and relative to MenACWY recipients. Because no day 14 peak-response samples were available, the repertoires could be characterized only after the peak T cell response.

The time point label corresponds to: baseline before first vaccination. The sample's treatment or condition label, decoded: meningococcal conjugate vaccine given as trial control. Samples from vaccinated people were obtained from the UK trials COV001 and COV002, which included a single-blind randomized controlled phase 2/3 trial of AZD1222 (ChAdOx1 nCoV-19) in healthy adults. Trial participant PBMC samples were collected at day 0 and day 28 after the second dose for TCRbeta chain sequencing. The CDR3 regions of human TCRbeta chains were analyzed by immunosequencing. The paper's data handling went like this. Repertoire TCRs were checked for matches against a reference library of SARS-CoV-2-specific TCRs that had been generated using the MIRA antigen-specificity platform. Breadth was defined as the fraction of unique TCRs that were SARS-CoV-2-associated, and depth was defined as the fraction of total T cells that were SARS-CoV-2-associated. Using the MIRA data, each spike-specific TCR was mapped to the spike region that the TCR reacts to and placed in a CD4 or CD8 class. Log10-transformed breadth and depth values were compared by one-way ANOVA with Sidak's multiple comparisons tests. TCRdb provides this immuneACCESS table in a form limited to in-frame rearrangements. Some clones are lacking; in checked studies, under half of them reflect an unresolved V gene, and why the rest are absent is not known. The D gene and trimming were derived from the DNA, and the V and J assignments and clone size from that table. This sample has about 83,000 clones in its table, and 88% of those were observed once. The ten largest clones add up to approximately 5% of the sample.

The receptor comes from an adult in good health. Recombination joined TRBV28 with TRBJ1-5; the D gene is unclear. The sequences come from peripheral blood, collected on day 0 of MenACWY control vaccination. DNA sequence: TGTGCCAGCAGTTTACCCCTAGCAAATCAGCCCCAGCATTTT. Its product reads: CASSLPLANQPQHF.